A selection of T cell receptor beta chains follows, all from one sample in a study of T cell repertoires in cytomegalovirus infection. Their recognized antigens are unknown. MiXCR, applied by TCRdb to the reads, yields one record per CDR3 protein. The sample lists about 700,000 distinct CDR3 sequences, roughly 33% occurring once. The sample consisted of cultured PBMCs, taken from culture after CMV antigen stimulation. Every receptor here comes from a human donor in good health (CMV status not recorded). Some clones in this sample may be carry-over from other donors' samples. The CDR3 runs from the conserved cysteine through the conserved F or W. The D gene is left open where the match is weak. A row's size may be missing; if present it is once, few, many or a size class.

CASSSSNIQYF	TGTGCCAGCAGCTCCTCTAACATTCAGTACTTC	-	TRBJ2-4	TRBV7-9	few
CASSGRRSSYNEQFF	TGTGCCAGCAGTGGTCGGCGGAGCTCCTACAATGAGCAGTTCTTC	-	TRBJ2-1	TRBV2	few
CASSLPGQGGSPLHF	TGTGCCAGCAGTTTACCGGGACAGGGTGGTTCACCCCTCCACTTT	TRBD1	TRBJ1-6	TRBV28	-
CASRWGRNNNQPQHF	TGTGCCAGCAGATGGGGGAGAAATAACAATCAGCCCCAGCATTTT	-	TRBJ1-5	TRBV2	-
CASRPGGRAGELFF	TGTGCCAGCAGGCCAGGGGGAAGGGCCGGGGAGCTGTTTTTT	TRBD1	TRBJ2-2	TRBV12-3/TRBV12-4	-
CASSGDRIYGYTF	TGTGCCAGCAGTGGGGACAGGATCTATGGCTACACCTTC	TRBD1	TRBJ1-2	TRBV2	-
CASSSDRRGNTEAFF	TGTGCCAGCAGCTCGGACAGGCGTGGGAACACTGAAGCTTTCTTT	TRBD1	TRBJ1-1	TRBV7-4	-
CASSLGGVLQETQYF	TGTGCCAGCAGCTTAGGTGGGGTGCTCCAAGAGACCCAGTACTTC	-	TRBJ2-5	TRBV7-2	-
CASSEKLTGTGTEAFF	TGTGCCAGCAGCGAGAAACTGACAGGGACGGGCACTGAAGCTTTCTTT	TRBD1	TRBJ1-1	TRBV5-6	-
CASSLDRAAGELFF	TGTGCCAGCAGTCTCGACCGAGCCGCCGGGGAGCTGTTTTTT	-	TRBJ2-2	TRBV27	few
CAISPAGVGSYEQYF	TGTGCCATCAGCCCCGCGGGAGTAGGGTCCTACGAGCAGTACTTC	TRBD2	TRBJ2-7	TRBV10-3	-
CASSAGLANTGELFF	TGTGCCAGCAGTGCAGGACTAGCGAACACCGGGGAGCTGTTTTTT	TRBD2	TRBJ2-2	TRBV2	-
CASSPRDFGQETQYF	TGTGCCAGCAGCCCCCGGGACTTTGGGCAAGAGACCCAGTACTTC	-	TRBJ2-5	TRBV7-2	-
CAISESGSFSNQPQHF	TGTGCCATCAGTGAGTCGGGCAGCTTTAGCAATCAGCCCCAGCATTTT	-	TRBJ1-5	TRBV10-3	once
CASSLASGTGGMTEAFF	TGTGCCAGCAGCTTGGCCAGCGGGACAGGGGGCATGACTGAAGCTTTCTTT	TRBD1	TRBJ1-1	TRBV5-4	-
CASSQAYYRELGTEAFF	TGCGCCAGCAGCCAAGCGTATTACAGGGAACTGGGGACTGAAGCTTTCTTT	-	TRBJ1-1	TRBV4-1	few
CASSEAPGGGETQYF	TGTGCCAGCAGTGAAGCCCCAGGGGGCGGAGAGACCCAGTACTTC	TRBD1	TRBJ2-5	TRBV6-1	few
CSAIRDTDYEQYF	TGCAGTGCTATTCGGGACACCGACTACGAGCAGTACTTC	-	TRBJ2-7	TRBV20-1	few
CSAKKGASYNDQFF	TGCAGTGCAAAGAAGGGGGCCTCCTACAATGACCAGTTCTTC	TRBD1	TRBJ2-1	TRBV20-1	-
CASSLAGTSPLHF	TGCGCCAGCAGCTTGGCAGGGACTTCACCCCTCCACTTT	-	TRBJ1-6	TRBV5-1	-
CASSERYEQFF	TGTGCCAGCAGTGAAAGGTATGAGCAGTTCTTC	-	TRBJ2-1	TRBV2	-
CASSPPLTSLNEQFF	TGTGCCAGCAGCCCACCCCTGACTAGCCTGAATGAGCAGTTCTTC	TRBD2	TRBJ2-1	TRBV7-6	-
CASSKQGARNQPQHF	TGTGCCAGTAGTAAACAGGGGGCGCGGAATCAGCCCCAGCATTTT	TRBD1	TRBJ1-5	TRBV19	few
CASSLGRTSGTDTQYF	TGTGCCAGCAGCTTAGGGCGGACTAGCGGCACAGATACGCAGTATTTT	TRBD2	TRBJ2-3	TRBV7-2	many
CASSSKERGRSGANVLTF	TGTGCCAGCAGCTCAAAGGAAAGGGGCCGGTCTGGGGCCAACGTCCTGACTTTC	-	TRBJ2-6	TRBV7-9	few
CASSLPGSETQYF	TGTGCCAGCAGCTTACCGGGTTCAGAGACCCAGTACTTC	-	TRBJ2-5	TRBV11-2	-
CSAPPGQENIQYF	TGCAGTGCCCCACCGGGACAGGAAAACATTCAGTACTTC	TRBD1	TRBJ2-4	TRBV20-1	-
CASSIDLSKPGGNSNQPQHF	TGTGCCAGTAGTATAGATCTAAGCAAGCCGGGGGGCAATAGCAATCAGCCCCAGCATTTT	-	TRBJ1-5	TRBV19	once
CASSHSGNYEQYF	TGTGCCAGCAGCCATTCCGGAAACTACGAGCAGTACTTC	-	TRBJ2-7	TRBV3-1	-
CASSLFLRTDATQYF	TGTGCCAGCAGCTTATTTCTGAGGACGGACGCGACCCAGTACTTC	-	TRBJ2-5	TRBV7-8	many
CASSLDTGGETEAFF	TGTGCCAGCAGCTTAGATACAGGGGGCGAGACTGAAGCTTTCTTT	TRBD1	TRBJ1-1	TRBV5-3	-
CSARATDTYEQYF	TGCAGTGCTAGAGCAACGGACACCTACGAGCAGTACTTC	-	TRBJ2-7	TRBV20-1	-
CASSSSGRLFGDSYNEQFF	TGTGCCAGCAGCTCGAGCGGGAGGCTCTTCGGAGACTCCTACAATGAGCAGTTCTTC	TRBD2	TRBJ2-1	TRBV7-2	-
CASSLNGAGGSYEQFF	TGTGCCAGCAGCTTAAATGGAGCGGGAGGCAGCTATGAGCAGTTCTTC	TRBD2	TRBJ2-1	TRBV7-2	many
CASSTPRLAENTGELFF	TGTGCCAGCAGTACCCCGCGACTAGCCGAGAACACCGGGGAGCTGTTTTTT	TRBD2	TRBJ2-2	TRBV2	-
CASSYAAVSEQYF	TGTGCCAGCAGTTATGCGGCTGTGTCCGAGCAGTACTTC	-	TRBJ2-7	TRBV6-2/TRBV6-3	few
CASSLLAGFQETQYF	TGTGCCAGCAGCTTACTAGCGGGGTTCCAAGAGACCCAGTACTTC	TRBD2	TRBJ2-5	TRBV7-3	-